This T cell receptor beta chain was recovered during a study of cytomegalovirus exposure and HLA in healthy donors. About this clone: Its antigen remains unidentified.

V was clipped by 3 bases and J by 5 bases, with 11 bases between them. Germline CDR1 and CDR2: SGHAT and FQNNGV. The CDR3 extends over 13 amino acids. Overall study results and limits: A later analysis showed HLA-associated TCR beta chains outstripping equally common others in clonal expansion. The analysis excluded some indistinguishable V segments, including TRBV6-2 and TRBV6-3. In vitro, three CMV-associated chains proved specific for CMV antigens.

The PCR ran on 60 Vbeta and 13 Jbeta primers. TCRdb keeps only in-frame clones here, not all; method: immunoSEQ multiplex PCR. Of 120,000 or so clones listed, roughly 80% are singletons. The TCR sequence derives from a man aged 18 to 29 in good health and CMV-seropositive. The sequenced sample consisted of PBMCs. The chain has TRBV11-2 and TRBJ2-7; D gene ambiguous. The CDR3 DNA is TGTGCCAGCAGCTTGCGAGTTTCAAACGAGCAGTACTTC. It encodes CASSLRVSNEQYF.